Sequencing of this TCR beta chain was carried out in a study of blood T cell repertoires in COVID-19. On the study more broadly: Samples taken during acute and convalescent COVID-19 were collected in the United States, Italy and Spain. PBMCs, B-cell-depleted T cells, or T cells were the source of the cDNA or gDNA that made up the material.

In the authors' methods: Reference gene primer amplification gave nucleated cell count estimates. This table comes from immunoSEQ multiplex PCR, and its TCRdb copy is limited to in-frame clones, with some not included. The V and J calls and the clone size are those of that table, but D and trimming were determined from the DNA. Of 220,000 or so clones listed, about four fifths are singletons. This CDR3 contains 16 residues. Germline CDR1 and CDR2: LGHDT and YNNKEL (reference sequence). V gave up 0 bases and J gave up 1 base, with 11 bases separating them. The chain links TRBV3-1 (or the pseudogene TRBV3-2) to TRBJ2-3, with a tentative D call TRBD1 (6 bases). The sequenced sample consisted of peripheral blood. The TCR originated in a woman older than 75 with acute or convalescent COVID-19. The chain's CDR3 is CASSQETGLGTDTQYF. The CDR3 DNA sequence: TGTGCCAGCAGCCAAGAGACAGGCCTAGGCACAGATACGCAGTATTTT.